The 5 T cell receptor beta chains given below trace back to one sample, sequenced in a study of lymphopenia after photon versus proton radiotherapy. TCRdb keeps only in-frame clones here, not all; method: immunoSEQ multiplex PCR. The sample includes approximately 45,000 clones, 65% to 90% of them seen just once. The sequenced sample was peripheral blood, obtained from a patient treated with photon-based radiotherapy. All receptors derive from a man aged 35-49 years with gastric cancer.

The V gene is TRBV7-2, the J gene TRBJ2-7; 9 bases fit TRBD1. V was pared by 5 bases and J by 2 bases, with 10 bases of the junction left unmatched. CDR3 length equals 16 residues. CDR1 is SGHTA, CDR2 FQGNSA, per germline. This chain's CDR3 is CASSPLGTGNPYEQYF. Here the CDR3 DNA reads TGTGCCAGCAGCCCCCTCGGGACAGGGAACCCCTACGAGCAGTACTTC.

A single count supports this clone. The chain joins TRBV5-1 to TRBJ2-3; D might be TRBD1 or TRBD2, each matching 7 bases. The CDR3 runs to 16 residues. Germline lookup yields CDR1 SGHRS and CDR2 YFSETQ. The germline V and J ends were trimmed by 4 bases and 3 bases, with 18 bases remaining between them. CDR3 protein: CASSPRQGGGTDTQYF. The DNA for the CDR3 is TGCGCCAGCAGCCCTCGACAGGGAGGGGGTACAGATACGCAGTATTTT.

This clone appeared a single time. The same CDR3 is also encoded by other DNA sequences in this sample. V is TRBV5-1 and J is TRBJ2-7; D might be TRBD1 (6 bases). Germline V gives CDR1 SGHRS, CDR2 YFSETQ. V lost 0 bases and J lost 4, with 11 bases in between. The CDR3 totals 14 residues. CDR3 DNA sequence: TGCGCCAGCAGCTTGGGAAACAGGGCGTACGAGCAGTACTTC. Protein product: CASSLGNRAYEQYF.

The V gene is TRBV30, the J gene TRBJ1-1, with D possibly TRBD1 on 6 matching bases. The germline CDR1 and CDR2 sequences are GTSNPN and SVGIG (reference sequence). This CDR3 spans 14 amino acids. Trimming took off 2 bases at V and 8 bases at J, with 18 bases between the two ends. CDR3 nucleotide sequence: TGTGCCTGGAGTCCCGACAGGCCAACCGAGGAAGCTTTCTTT. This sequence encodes CAWSPDRPTEEAFF.

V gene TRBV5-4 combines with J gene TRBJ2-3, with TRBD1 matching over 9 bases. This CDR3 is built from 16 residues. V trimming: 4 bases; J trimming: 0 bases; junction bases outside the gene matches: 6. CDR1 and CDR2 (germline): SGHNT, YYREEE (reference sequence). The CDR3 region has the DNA TGTGCCAGCAGCCCACAGGGGGCCCTTAGCACAGATACGCAGTATTTT. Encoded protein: CASSPQGALSTDTQYF. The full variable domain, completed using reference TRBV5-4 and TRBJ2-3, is ETGVTQSPTHLIKTRGQQVTLRCSSQSGHNTVSWYQQALGQGPQFIFQYYREEENGRGNFPPRFSGLQFPNYSSELNVNALELDDSALYLCASSPQGALSTDTQYFGPGTRLTVL.